A single sample gave rise to the 24 T cell receptor beta chains below, sequenced in a study of glioma-infiltrating T cells after dendritic cell vaccination. The data were produced by immunoSEQ multiplex PCR, yet TCRdb's version contains in-frame clones alone and is incomplete. The repertoire holds 85,000 to 100,000 clones, with less than 85% as singletons. Time point noted: after dendritic cell vaccination, including at tumor progression/relapse. The specimen comprised blood, sampled after dendritic cell vaccination. The receptors stem from a human donor with glioblastoma.

This chain connects TRBV19 to TRBJ2-1, with D possibly being TRBD2 (6 bases). This CDR3 region has 14 residues. Trimming left V 4 bases short and J 4 bases short, with 11 bases between. Germline V gene sequence: CDR1 LNHDA, CDR2 SQIVND (reference sequence). Written as DNA, the CDR3 is TGTGCCAGTAGTAACCGGGAGTGGTACAATGAGCAGTTCTTC. Translated, it gives CASSNREWYNEQFF.

This clone appeared a few times. The V and J genes are TRBV4-3 and TRBJ1-1, with TRBD1 matching over 10 bases. The CDR3 runs 19 residues. Germline lookup yields CDR1 LGHNA and CDR2 YSLEER. V was clipped by 1 base and J by 5 bases; unmatched bases: 16. CDR3 amino acids: CASSQGTGTGAYWGTEAFF. CDR3 nucleotides: TGCGCCAGCAGCCAAGGGACCGGGACAGGGGCATACTGGGGGACTGAAGCTTTCTTT.

This clone has more than one count but fewer than ten. The chain is built from TRBV19 and TRBJ1-6; 7 bases are a match to TRBD1. This CDR3 contains 15 residues. Germline V lookup: CDR1 LNHDA, CDR2 SQIVND (reference sequence). V lost 6 bases, J lost 8 bases, and 10 bases stayed unmatched. In DNA form, the CDR3 reads TGTGCCAGTAGCCTAGGAACAGGGGTGCATTCACCCCTCCACTTT. This gives the protein CASSLGTGVHSPLHF.

In nucleotides, the CDR3 is TGTGCCAGCAGGGTGGGGCCGAACACTGAAGCTTTCTTT. Translated, it gives CASRVGPNTEAFF. J is TRBJ1-1 and V is TRBV7-9, with D perhaps matching TRBD1 (5 bases). This CDR3 is 13 amino acids long. Germline V gives CDR1 SEHNR, CDR2 FQNEAQ (reference sequence). V dropped 6 bases and J dropped 1 base, with 9 bases sitting between them.

This sequence joins TRBV18 and TRBJ2-2; 10 positions agree with TRBD1. Trimming cost V 3 bases and J 5 bases; bases outside gene matches: 6. Germline V CDR1 and CDR2: KGHSH, LQKENI. The CDR3 spans 16 residues. The CDR3 protein is CASSPPDRGRTGELFF. The CDR3 DNA follows: TGTGCCAGCTCACCCCCAGACAGGGGGCGAACCGGGGAGCTGTTTTTT. Using reference TRBV18 and TRBJ2-2 for the parts outside the CDR3, the full variable domain is NAGVMQNPRHLVRRRGQEARLRCSPMKGHSHVYWYRQLPEEGLKFMVYLQKENIIDESGMPKERFSAEFPKEGPSILRIQQVVRGDSAAYFCASSPPDRGRTGELFFGEGSRLTVL.

The V gene is TRBV2, the J gene TRBJ2-3; TRBD2 matches 12 bases. Germline assignment: CDR1 SNHLY and CDR2 FYNNEI. This CDR3 has 16 amino acids. V shed 6 bases and J 3 bases; nucleotides not matched to a gene: 7. The CDR3 protein is CASRPTSGGMTDTQYF. CDR3 bases: TGTGCCAGCAGACCGACTAGCGGGGGTATGACAGATACGCAGTATTTT. The whole variable domain, filled in from reference TRBV2 and TRBJ2-3, reads EPEVTQTPSHQVTQMGQEVILRCVPISNHLYFYWYRQILGQKVEFLVSFYNNEISEKSEIFDDQFSVERPDGSNFTLKIRSTKLEDSAMYFCASRPTSGGMTDTQYFGPGTRLTVL.

The rearrangement uses TRBV7-6 and TRBJ2-7, with 8 bases identical to TRBD1. In germline, CDR1 is SGHVS, CDR2 FNYEAQ. Germline trimming cut 4 bases from V and 4 bases from J; bases unmatched to any gene: 6. The CDR3 is 14 amino acids. CDR3 region: CASSSEDRAYEQYF. The CDR3 DNA is TGTGCCAGCAGCTCGGAGGACAGGGCGTACGAGCAGTACTTC.

The V and J genes are TRBV7-6 and TRBJ2-5, with 7 positions matching TRBD1. The CDR3 contains 14 residues. CDR1 and CDR2 from the germline V gene are SGHVS and FNYEAQ. Germline trimming cut 5 bases from V and 5 bases from J; bases unmatched to any gene: 8. Written as DNA, the CDR3 is TGTGCCAGCAGCCTCGGGACAGCCCGGGAGACCCAGTACTTC. Protein: CASSLGTARETQYF.

The CDR3 DNA reads as TGTGCCAGCAGTGAACGGGGCACTGAAGCTTTCTTT. Residues: CASSERGTEAFF. The J gene is TRBJ1-1, the V gene TRBV6-5, with D unclear. Germline V CDR1 and CDR2: MNHEY, SVGAGI. V gave up 5 bases and J gave up 4 bases, with 8 bases separating them. This CDR3 spans 12 amino acids.

V usage is TRBV19 and J usage is TRBJ2-2; 10 nucleotides match TRBD2. V dropped 6 bases and J dropped 3; count of bases not matched to a gene: 7. The CDR3 consists of 16 residues. In germline, CDR1 is LNHDA, CDR2 SQIVND (reference sequence). The CDR3 DNA follows: TGTGCCAGTAGAAGCGGGAGGGCCTGGGACACCGGGGAGCTGTTTTTT. Translation: CASRSGRAWDTGELFF. Complete variable domain (other parts from reference TRBV19 and TRBJ2-2): DGGITQSPKYLFRKEGQNVTLSCEQNLNHDAMYWYRQDPGQGLRLIYYSQIVNDFQKGDIAEGYSVSREKKESFPLTVTSAQKNPTAFYLCASRSGRAWDTGELFFGEGSRLTVL.

This sequence joins TRBV30 and TRBJ1-1; D is perhaps TRBD1 (5 bases). The V gene's germline CDR1 is GTSNPN and CDR2 SVGIG (reference sequence). V shed 1 base and J shed 5 bases, with 11 bases lying between them. This CDR3 has 13 amino acids. The CDR3 region is CAWSAGTKTEAFF. The DNA of the CDR3 is TGTGCCTGGAGTGCCGGGACTAAGACTGAAGCTTTCTTT.

The chain is built from TRBV6-6 and TRBJ2-2; 7 nucleotides match TRBD1. V lost 6 bases, J lost 1 base, and 8 bases stayed unmatched. The CDR3 contains 16 residues. Germline values: CDR1 MNHNY, CDR2 SVGAGI (reference sequence). For the CDR3, the DNA is TGTGCCAGCAGAATCGGGGACAGAGGGAACACCGGGGAGCTGTTTTTT. It codes for CASRIGDRGNTGELFF.

This sequence joins TRBV30 and TRBJ1-5, with D perhaps matching TRBD1 (6 bases). Trimming stripped 2 bases from V and 4 bases from J, with 18 bases between. The CDR3 is made up of 16 amino acids. Germline CDR1 reads GTSNPN; CDR2 reads SVGIG (reference sequence). The CDR3 bases are TGTGCCTGGAGTACGGGAGATAGGGGGGGGAATCAGCCCCAGCATTTT. Protein sequence: CAWSTGDRGGNQPQHF.

This clone has a handful of counts. V is TRBV19 and J is TRBJ2-7; possibly TRBD2 for D (5 bases). The CDR3 contains 12 residues. V was trimmed by 6 bases and J by 0 bases, leaving 6 bases between them. Germline loops: CDR1 LNHDA, CDR2 SQIVND (reference sequence). The CDR3 sequence: CASSSGSYEQYF. The CDR3 DNA follows: TGTGCCAGTAGCAGCGGCTCCTACGAGCAGTACTTC.

This chain connects TRBV1 to TRBJ2-7; the table's D call TRBD2 went unverified against the DNA. TRBV1 is annotated as a pseudogene. The CDR3 consists of 19 residues. CDR3 amino acids: CTSSHTGTSGPPLSYEQYF. Here the CDR3 DNA reads TGCACCAGCAGCCATACCGGGACTAGCGGACCCCCTTTATCCTACGAGCAGTACTTC.

This chain uses TRBV6-5 with TRBJ2-7, with D hard to call. The ends were cut back, 2 bases at V and 2 bases at J, with 7 bases in the middle. The CDR3 loop spans 13 amino acids. Per germline, CDR1 MNHEY and CDR2 SVGAGI. CDR3 nucleotides: TGTGCCAGCAGTTACGACAAAGCCTACGAGCAGTACTTC. It specifies CASSYDKAYEQYF.

This chain links TRBV19 with TRBJ2-7, with D possibly being TRBD1 (5 bases). The germline V gene encodes CDR1 LNHDA and CDR2 SQIVND (reference sequence). Deletions cut 4 bases from V and 2 bases from J, with 15 bases between. The CDR3 has 15 residues. DNA for the CDR3: TGTGCCAGTAGTACCAACGACAGAGTTCCCTACGAGCAGTACTTC. It codes for CASSTNDRVPYEQYF. Full variable domain (rest looked up from reference TRBV19 and TRBJ2-7): DGGITQSPKYLFRKEGQNVTLSCEQNLNHDAMYWYRQDPGQGLRLIYYSQIVNDFQKGDIAEGYSVSREKKESFPLTVTSAQKNPTAFYLCASSTNDRVPYEQYFGPGTRLTVT.

The rearrangement joins TRBV4-2 to TRBJ2-2; 7 bases are a match to TRBD2. Germline values: CDR1 LGHNA, CDR2 YNFKEQ. This CDR3 is built from 15 residues. V lost 0 bases and J lost 6; bases outside the gene matches: 4. The CDR3 region has the DNA TGTGCCAGCAGCCAAGATCAAGGGAGGGCCGGGGAGCTGTTTTTT. Translating gives CASSQDQGRAGELFF.

The chain couples TRBV27 to TRBJ1-2; TRBD1 matches at 10 bases. Germline V gives CDR1 MNHEY, CDR2 SMNVEV (reference sequence). The V segment lost 6 bases and the J segment 6 bases; nucleotides outside the gene matches: 7. The CDR3 length is 14 residues. The CDR3 region has the DNA TGTGCCAGCAGGGGACAGGGGAGGAGGAATGGCTACACCTTC. It translates to CASRGQGRRNGYTF.

The genes are TRBV5-4 and TRBJ2-2, with 10 bases lining up with TRBD2. This CDR3 spans 16 amino acids. Germline V gene lookup returns CDR1 SGHNT and CDR2 YYREEE (reference sequence). Trimming at V came to 1 base and at J to 5 bases, leaving 5 bases not matched to a gene. CDR3 in DNA: TGTGCCAGCAGCTTGATGGTAGCGGGAGGTACCGGGGAGCTGTTTTTT. Translating gives CASSLMVAGGTGELFF.

This chain uses TRBV5-6 with TRBJ1-3; D not certain. The CDR3 is made up of 15 amino acids. Trimming removed 5 bases at V and 0 bases at J, with 12 bases between. Germline-derived CDR1 and CDR2 are SGHDT and YYEEEE. The CDR3 here is CASSLVQSSGNTIYF. The CDR3 bases are TGTGCCAGCAGTTTAGTACAGAGCTCTGGAAACACCATATATTTT. Based on the CDR3 plus reference TRBV5-6 and TRBJ1-3, the full variable domain is DAGVTQSPTHLIKTRGQQVTLRCSPKSGHDTVSWYQQALGQGPQFIFQYYEEEERQRGNFPDRFSGHQFPNYSSELNVNALLLGDSALYLCASSLVQSSGNTIYFGEGSWLTVV.

This clone appeared once. The chain combines TRBV30 with TRBJ1-5; D is possibly TRBD1 (5 bases). The CDR3 contains 14 residues. Trimming cost V 0 bases and J 6 bases, with 12 bases left between them. Looked up from germline, CDR1 is GTSNPN and CDR2 is SVGIG (reference sequence). The CDR3 sequence: CAWSVLGLSQPQHF. The CDR3 DNA sequence: TGTGCCTGGAGTGTACTGGGACTTAGTCAGCCCCAGCATTTT.

This chain connects TRBV4-1 to TRBJ2-7; 7 nucleotides match TRBD1. Unmatched junction bases numbered 10, after V lost 5 bases and J lost 3 bases. This CDR3 has 15 amino acids. Germline CDR1 MGHRA, CDR2 YSYEKL. CDR3 DNA: TGCGCCAGCAGCGAGACCTCGACAGGGCGCTACGAGCAGTACTTC. Its translation is CASSETSTGRYEQYF.

This sequence joins TRBV10-1 and TRBJ1-5; D not certain. V was shortened by 6 bases and J by 2 bases, with 17 bases between the two germline ends. The CDR3 has 16 residues. Germline CDR1 is WNHNN and CDR2 is SYGVQD (reference sequence). CDR3 protein: CASRKEAHRCNQPQHF. CDR3 DNA: TGCGCCAGCAGGAAGGAGGCCCACCGGTGCAATCAGCCCCAGCATTTT.